Below, 27 T cell receptor beta chains from the same sample are listed, as sequenced in a study of cytomegalovirus exposure and HLA in healthy donors. The PCR was carried out with 60 Vbeta primers and 13 Jbeta primers. This table comes from immunoSEQ multiplex PCR, and its TCRdb copy is limited to in-frame clones, with some not included. The sample records 100,000 to 150,000 clones, over 70% being singletons. The sample comprised PBMCs. The receptor set was obtained from a woman in her fifties or sixties in good health and CMV-seronegative.

This clone has a handful of counts. The rearrangement uses TRBV7-2 and TRBJ1-2; tentatively, D is TRBD1 (5 bases). Germline V lookup: CDR1 SGHTA, CDR2 FQGNSA. Trimming pared 5 bases from V and 3 bases from J, leaving 16 bases between. The CDR3 totals 15 residues. The CDR3 nucleotides read TGTGCCAGCAGCCTCCGGGACTCTTCGGACTATGGCTACACCTTC. It yields the protein CASSLRDSSDYGYTF.

The J gene is TRBJ1-2, the V gene TRBV19; 7 bases are a match to TRBD1. There are 13 residues in the CDR3. Germline V gene data show CDR1 as LNHDA and CDR2 as SQIVND (reference sequence). Trimming cost V 3 bases and J 8 bases; bases outside gene matches: 6. CDR3 in DNA: TGTGCCAGTAGTATCACAGGGGATGACGGCTACACCTTC. Residues: CASSITGDDGYTF.

The chain links TRBV4-2 to TRBJ2-2, with D uncertain. The V and J ends lost 4 bases and 5 bases respectively, with 5 bases between them. The CDR3 is 12 amino acids. Germline CDR1 is LGHNA and CDR2 is YNFKEQ. DNA for the CDR3: TGTGCCAGCAGCCTACGGACCGGGGAGCTGTTTTTT. Its translation: CASSLRTGELFF.

The chain uses TRBV28 and TRBJ1-1, with 8 bases that match TRBD1. There are 15 residues in the CDR3. The V segment lost 4 bases and the J segment 0 bases; nucleotides outside the gene matches: 4. The germline CDR1 and CDR2 sequences are MDHEN and SYDVKM. DNA for the CDR3: TGTGCCAGCAGTTCCTGGACAGGGCTGAACACTGAAGCTTTCTTT. It codes for CASSSWTGLNTEAFF.

The CDR3 here is CASSFGGARDEQFF. The CDR3 coding sequence is TGTGCCAGCAGCTTCGGGGGAGCTAGGGATGAGCAGTTCTTC. The rearrangement uses TRBV11-3 and TRBJ2-1; perhaps TRBD2 as D (6 bases). This CDR3 is built from 14 residues. Between the trimmed V and J ends, which lost 3 bases and 8 bases, there was a span of 14 bases. CDR1 and CDR2 from the germline V gene are SGHNT and YENEEA.

The rearrangement links TRBV5-1 to TRBJ2-7, with 10 bases matching TRBD1. The CDR3 is made up of 15 amino acids. With V trimmed by 4 bases and J by 3 bases, 7 bases remained unmatched. CDR1 and CDR2 from the germline V gene are SGHRS and YFSETQ. DNA of the CDR3: TGCGCCAGCAGCCAGTGGGACAGGGGCTACTACGAGCAGTACTTC. Translated, it gives CASSQWDRGYYEQYF.

This chain uses TRBV5-4 with TRBJ1-1; 7 positions match TRBD1. Per the germline V gene, CDR1 is SGHNT and CDR2 is YYREEE (reference sequence). J was trimmed by 7 bases and V by 0 bases; bases with no gene match: 3. This CDR3 has 13 amino acids. The CDR3 nucleotides are TGTGCCAGCAGCTTGGGGGACAGCTATGAAGCTTTCTTT. Translating it yields CASSLGDSYEAFF.

A note on this clone: The identical CDR3 is also encoded by other nucleotide sequences in the sample. The rearrangement joins TRBV19 to TRBJ2-7, with TRBD2 matching 10 bases. Trimming took 9 bases from V and 0 from J; bases not matched to a gene: 11. The CDR3 has 16 amino acids. The germline CDR1 and CDR2 sequences are LNHDA and SQIVND (reference sequence). CDR3 protein: CASSAVVAGGSYEQYF. The CDR3 DNA is TGTGCCAGCAGTGCCGTAGTAGCGGGAGGCTCCTACGAGCAGTACTTC.

About this clone: The same CDR3 can be traced to other DNA sequences in this sample. The V gene is TRBV6-5, the J gene TRBJ2-2; TRBD1 matches at 10 bases. This CDR3 is 16 amino acids long. Germline V gene sequence: CDR1 MNHEY, CDR2 SVGAGI. After removal of 0 bases from V and 8 bases from J, the junction contained 6 bases not matched to a gene. The DNA of the CDR3 is TGTGCCAGCAGTTACTCGGGACAGGGGAACAGTGGGGAGCTGTTTTTT. It yields the protein CASSYSGQGNSGELFF.

V usage is TRBV11-2 and J usage is TRBJ1-1, with D perhaps matching TRBD1 (5 bases). V lost 5 bases and J 0 bases, leaving 19 bases between the germline ends. The CDR3 sequence is 17 residues long. Germline CDR1 is SGHAT and CDR2 is FQNNGV. In DNA form, the CDR3 reads TGTGCCAGCAGCCTATATCCTCGGGGGGGAGTGAACACTGAAGCTTTCTTT. Protein product: CASSLYPRGGVNTEAFF.

This clone was detected a few times. The gene calls are TRBV7-9 and TRBJ2-1; 9 bases agree with TRBD2. J gave up 6 bases and V 3 bases, and 15 bases lay outside the gene matches. CDR1 and CDR2 (germline): SEHNR, FQNEAQ (reference sequence). This CDR3 spans 18 amino acids. CDR3 in DNA: TGTGCCAGCAGCTTTTCCTACAAGCCCAGGCGGGAGGGCAATGAGCAGTTCTTC. Translated, it gives CASSFSYKPRREGNEQFF.

V gene TRBV19 combines with J gene TRBJ1-5; D is perhaps TRBD1 (5 bases). Trimming removed 5 bases at V and 4 bases at J, with 12 bases between. This CDR3 spans 14 amino acids. CDR1 and CDR2 from the germline V gene are LNHDA and SQIVND (reference sequence). CDR3 residues: CASSPVGGNQPQHF. The CDR3 nucleotides read TGTGCCAGTAGTCCGGTGGGGGGTAATCAGCCCCAGCATTTT.

This clone was seen only a few times. V gene TRBV5-6 combines with J gene TRBJ2-1; D may be TRBD1 (5 bases). This CDR3 has 12 amino acids. Looked up from germline, CDR1 is SGHDT and CDR2 is YYEEEE. Trimming stripped 3 bases from V and 10 bases from J, with 11 bases between. The CDR3 protein is CASSSLTAEQFF. The CDR3 nucleotides read TGTGCCAGCAGCTCCCTGACAGCAGAGCAGTTCTTC.

The J gene is TRBJ1-5, the V gene TRBV30; D may be TRBD1 (5 bases). Per the germline V gene, CDR1 is GTSNPN and CDR2 is SVGIG (reference sequence). The CDR3 sequence is 13 residues long. V dropped 5 bases and J dropped 5 bases, with 13 bases sitting between them. The CDR3 sequence is CAWGGSPDQPQHF. The DNA of the CDR3 is TGTGCCTGGGGGGGGAGTCCGGATCAGCCCCAGCATTTT.

This clone showed up just a few times. This chain joins TRBV27 and TRBJ1-5; maybe TRBD1 (6 bases). V was clipped by 6 bases and J by 13 bases, with 16 bases between them. Germline-derived CDR1 and CDR2 are MNHEY and SMNVEV (reference sequence). CDR3 size: 12 residues. Here the CDR3 DNA reads TGTGCCAGCAGCATAGGGACAACCCCACAGCATTTT. It codes for CASSIGTTPQHF.

This clone was seen a single time. The gene calls are TRBV4-2 and TRBJ2-7; D is perhaps TRBD1 (6 bases). The CDR3 has 14 amino acids. V was clipped by 1 base and J by 1 base, with 8 bases between them. The germline CDR1 and CDR2 sequences are LGHNA and YNFKEQ. CDR3 DNA sequence: TGTGCCAGCAGCCAAGTAGGGACATCCTACGAGCAGTACTTC. Translated: CASSQVGTSYEQYF.

V is TRBV9 and J is TRBJ2-1, with 8 positions matching TRBD2. The CDR3 is 14 amino acids. V dropped 3 bases and J dropped 3; count of bases not matched to a gene: 2. The V gene's germline CDR1 is SGDLS and CDR2 YYNGEE. In DNA, the CDR3 is TGTGCCAGCAGCGCCAGCGGGAGCTACAATGAGCAGTTCTTC. It translates to CASSASGSYNEQFF.

The chain joins TRBV29-1 to TRBJ1-1, with D uncertain. The germline gives CDR1 SQVTM, CDR2 ANQGSEA. The CDR3 sequence is 11 residues long. V lost 0 bases and J lost 6, with 5 bases in between. DNA of the CDR3: TGCAGCGTTGAAGAGCGGCCTGAAGCTTTCTTT. Encoded protein: CSVEERPEAFF.

The CDR3 spells CATSRDRGWQYF. For the CDR3, the DNA is TGTGCCACCTCAAGGGACAGGGGGTGGCAGTACTTC. The chain joins TRBV5-8 to TRBJ2-7; 11 nucleotides line up with TRBD1. Germline V gene data show CDR1 as SGHTS and CDR2 as YDEGEE. The CDR3 totals 12 residues. The V gene end was trimmed by 9 bases and the J gene end by 9 bases; junction bases not matched to a gene: 8.

The chain carries TRBV7-2 and TRBJ2-3, with a possible D match to TRBD2 (5 bases). The V and J ends lost 1 base and 4 bases respectively, with 15 bases between them. The CDR3 runs 16 residues. CDR1 and CDR2 (germline): SGHTA, FQGNSA. The CDR3 DNA follows: TGTGCCAGCAGCTTAGGAGGGAGTGAGAGGGCAGATACGCAGTATTTT. As protein: CASSLGGSERADTQYF. Combining the CDR3 with reference TRBV7-2 and TRBJ2-3 gives the whole variable domain GAGVSQSPSNKVTEKGKDVELRCDPISGHTALYWYRQSLGQGLEFLIYFQGNSAPDKSGLPSDRFSAERTGGSVSTLTIQRTQQEDSAVYLCASSLGGSERADTQYFGPGTRLTVL.

The gene calls are TRBV5-5 and TRBJ2-5; possible D gene TRBD2, 6 bases. This CDR3 has 14 amino acids. Germline V lookup: CDR1 SGHKS, CDR2 YYEKEE (reference sequence). Between the trimmed V and J ends, which lost 4 bases and 0 bases, there was a span of 10 bases. CDR3 residues: CASSKLADQETQYF. The DNA for the CDR3 is TGTGCCAGCAGCAAACTAGCAGACCAAGAGACCCAGTACTTC.

This chain connects TRBV11-2 to TRBJ1-1; D is ambiguous. The germline V gene encodes CDR1 SGHAT and CDR2 FQNNGV. Deletions cut 0 bases from V and 4 bases from J, with 9 bases between. This CDR3 region has 14 residues. The DNA for the CDR3 is TGTGCCAGCAGCTTAGATTCAGGCCGCACTGAAGCTTTCTTT. Protein sequence: CASSLDSGRTEAFF.

The V gene is TRBV6-1, the J gene TRBJ1-2; D is undetermined. V lost 1 base to trimming and J lost 2 bases, with 8 bases between them. The CDR3 runs to 14 residues. Germline CDR1 is MNHNS and CDR2 is SASEGT. The CDR3: CASSEGWLNYGYTF. The DNA for the CDR3 is TGTGCCAGCAGTGAAGGGTGGCTGAACTATGGCTACACCTTC.

V and J are TRBV10-3 and TRBJ2-2, with 11 bases matching TRBD2. This CDR3 has 16 amino acids. Per germline, CDR1 ENHRY and CDR2 SYGVKD. With 3 bases clipped from V and 5 bases from J, the junction kept 5 bases outside the gene matches. CDR3 loop: CAISDLAGGRTGELFF. The CDR3 DNA reads TGTGCCATCAGTGATCTAGCGGGAGGACGGACCGGGGAGCTGTTTTTT.

The rearrangement uses TRBV30 and TRBJ1-2, with TRBD1 as a possible D gene (6 bases). The germline V gene has CDR1 GTSNPN and CDR2 SVGIG (reference sequence). The V end was cut by 4 bases, the J end by 4 bases, with 16 bases between. The CDR3 extends over 14 amino acids. DNA for the CDR3: TGTGCCTGGACGAGGGGACACGGAGCCTATGGCTACACCTTC. Translation: CAWTRGHGAYGYTF.

The chain combines TRBV13 with TRBJ2-1, with a possible D match to TRBD2 (5 bases). The CDR3 is 13 amino acids. V shed 5 bases and J shed 8 bases, with 13 bases lying between them. Germline CDR1 is PRHDT and CDR2 is FYEKMQ (reference sequence). CDR3 in DNA: TGTGCCAGCAGCAAAAACGGGGTCCATGAGCAGTTCTTC. The encoded protein is CASSKNGVHEQFF. Together with reference TRBV13 and TRBJ2-1, the CDR3 gives the full variable domain: AAGVIQSPRHLIKEKRETATLKCYPIPRHDTVYWYQQGPGQDPQFLISFYEKMQSDKGSIPDRFSAQQFSDYHSELNMSSLELGDSALYFCASSKNGVHEQFFGPGTRLTVL.

This clone has a single count. The chain recombines TRBV28 with TRBJ2-7, with a possible D match to TRBD2 (6 bases). V was pared by 6 bases and J by 7 bases, with 19 bases between. Germline CDR1 and CDR2: MDHEN and SYDVKM. This CDR3 region has 14 residues. For the CDR3, the DNA is TGTGCCAGCAGGTTTTCGGAGGGCCCGTCTGAGCAGTACTTC. Amino acid sequence: CASRFSEGPSEQYF. The full variable domain, in which reference TRBV28 and TRBJ2-7 provide the parts outside the CDR3, is DVKVTQSSRYLVKRTGEKVFLECVQDMDHENMFWYRQDPGLGLRLIYFSYDVKMKEKGDIPEGYSVSREKKERFSLILESASTNQTSMYLCASRFSEGPSEQYFGPGTRLTVT.